The T cell receptor beta chain described here comes from a study of cytomegalovirus exposure and HLA in healthy donors. Study-wide context: The roughly 100 million unique TCR beta sequences, from about 170 million T cells, were found by an earlier analysis. Points from the study as a whole: Through in vitro validation, three CMV-associated chains were shown to be specific for CMV antigens. HLA-A and HLA-B allele assignments for most subjects were reportedly predicted accurately using TCR beta sequences.

Germline V gene data show CDR1 as SGHAT and CDR2 as FQNNGV. The V and J ends lost 4 bases and 0 bases respectively, with 3 bases between them. The CDR3 consists of 12 residues. A remark on this clone: Antigen: not known.

The PCR was carried out with 60 Vbeta primers and 13 Jbeta primers. Sequenced by immunoSEQ multiplex PCR; TCRdb stores in-frame clones only, minus some. The data contain under 200,000 clones, over 70% of them singletons. This chain joins TRBV11-2 and TRBJ2-5; no reliable D call. The clonotype was recovered from a woman aged 45-65 years in good health and CMV-seronegative. The sequenced sample consisted of PBMCs. The CDR3 sequence: CASSSNQETQYF. CDR3 DNA sequence: TGTGCCAGCAGCTCCAACCAAGAGACCCAGTACTTC.